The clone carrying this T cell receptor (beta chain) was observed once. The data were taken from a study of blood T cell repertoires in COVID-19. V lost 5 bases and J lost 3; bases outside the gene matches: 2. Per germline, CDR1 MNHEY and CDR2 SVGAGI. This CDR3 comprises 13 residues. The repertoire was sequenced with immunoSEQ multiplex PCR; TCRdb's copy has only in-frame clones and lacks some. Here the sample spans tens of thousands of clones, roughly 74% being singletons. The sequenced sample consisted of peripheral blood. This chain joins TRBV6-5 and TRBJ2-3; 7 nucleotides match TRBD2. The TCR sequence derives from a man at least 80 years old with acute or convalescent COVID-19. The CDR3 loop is CASSNGGTDTQYF. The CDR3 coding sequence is TGTGCCAGCAGTAACGGGGGGACAGATACGCAGTATTTT.